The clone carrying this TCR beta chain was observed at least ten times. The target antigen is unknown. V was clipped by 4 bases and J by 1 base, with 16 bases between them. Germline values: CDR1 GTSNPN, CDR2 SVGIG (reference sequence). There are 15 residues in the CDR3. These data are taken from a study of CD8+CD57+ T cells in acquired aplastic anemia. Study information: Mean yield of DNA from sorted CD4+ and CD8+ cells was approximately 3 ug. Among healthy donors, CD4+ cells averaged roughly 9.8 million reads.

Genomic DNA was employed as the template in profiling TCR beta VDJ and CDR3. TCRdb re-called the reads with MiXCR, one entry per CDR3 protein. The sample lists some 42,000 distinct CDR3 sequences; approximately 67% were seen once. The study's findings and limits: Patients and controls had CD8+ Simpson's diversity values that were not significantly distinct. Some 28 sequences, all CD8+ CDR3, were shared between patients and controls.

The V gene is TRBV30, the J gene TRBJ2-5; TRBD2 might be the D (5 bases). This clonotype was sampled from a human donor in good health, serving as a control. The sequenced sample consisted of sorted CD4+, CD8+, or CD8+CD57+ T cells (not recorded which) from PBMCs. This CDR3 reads CAWIPPTRFQETQYF. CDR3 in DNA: TGTGCCTGGATCCCCCCTACTAGGTTCCAAGAGACCCAGTACTTC.